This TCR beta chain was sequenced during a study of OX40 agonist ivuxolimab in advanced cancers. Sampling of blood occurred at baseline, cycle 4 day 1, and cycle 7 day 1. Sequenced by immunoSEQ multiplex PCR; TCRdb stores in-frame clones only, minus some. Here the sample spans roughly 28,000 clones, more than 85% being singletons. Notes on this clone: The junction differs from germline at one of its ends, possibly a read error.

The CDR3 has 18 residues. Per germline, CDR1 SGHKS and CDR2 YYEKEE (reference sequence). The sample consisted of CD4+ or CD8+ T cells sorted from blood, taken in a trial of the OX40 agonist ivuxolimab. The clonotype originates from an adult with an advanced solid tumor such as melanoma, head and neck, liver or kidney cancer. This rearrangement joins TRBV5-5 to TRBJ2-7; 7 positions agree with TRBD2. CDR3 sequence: CASRFSKKFGGEPYEQYF. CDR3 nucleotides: TGTGCCAGCCGCTTCTCGAAAAAGTTTGGGGGGGAACCCTACGAGCAGTACTTC.